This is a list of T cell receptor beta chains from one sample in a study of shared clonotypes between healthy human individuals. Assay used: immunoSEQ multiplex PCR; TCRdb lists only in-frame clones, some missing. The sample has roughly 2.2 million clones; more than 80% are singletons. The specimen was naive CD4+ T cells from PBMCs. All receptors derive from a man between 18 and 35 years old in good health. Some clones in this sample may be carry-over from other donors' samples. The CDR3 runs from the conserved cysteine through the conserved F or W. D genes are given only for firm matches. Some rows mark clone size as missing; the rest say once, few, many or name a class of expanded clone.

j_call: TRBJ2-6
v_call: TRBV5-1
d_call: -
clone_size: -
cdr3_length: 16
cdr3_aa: CASSPSHTSGANVLTF
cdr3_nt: TGCGCCAGCAGCCCGTCCCACACCTCTGGGGCCAACGTCCTGACTTTC

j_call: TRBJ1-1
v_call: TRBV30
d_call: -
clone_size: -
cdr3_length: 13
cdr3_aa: CAWSPDSNTEAFF
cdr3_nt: TGTGCCTGGAGTCCGGACTCGAACACTGAAGCTTTCTTT

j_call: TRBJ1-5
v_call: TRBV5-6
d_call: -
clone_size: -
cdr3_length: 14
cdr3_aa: CASSLGGITQPQHF
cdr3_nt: TGTGCCAGCAGCTTAGGAGGTATCACTCAGCCCCAGCATTTT

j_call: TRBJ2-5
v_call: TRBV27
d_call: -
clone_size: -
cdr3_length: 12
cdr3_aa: CASSLSGETQYF
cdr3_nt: TGTGCCAGCAGTTTAAGTGGGGAGACCCAGTACTTC

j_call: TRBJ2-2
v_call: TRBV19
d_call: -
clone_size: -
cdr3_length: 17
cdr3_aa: CASSIDGLAANTGELFF
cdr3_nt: TGTGCCAGTAGTATAGACGGCCTAGCCGCGAACACCGGGGAGCTGTTTTTT

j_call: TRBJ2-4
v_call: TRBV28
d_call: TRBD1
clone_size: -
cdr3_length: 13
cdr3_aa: CASREGQGNIQYF
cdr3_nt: TGTGCCAGCAGAGAGGGACAGGGAAACATTCAGTACTTC

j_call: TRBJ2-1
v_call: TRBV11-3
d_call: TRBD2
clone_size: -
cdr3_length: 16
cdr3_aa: CASSQSVAGAFDEQFF
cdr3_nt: TGTGCCAGCAGCCAAAGCGTAGCGGGAGCCTTCGATGAGCAGTTCTTC

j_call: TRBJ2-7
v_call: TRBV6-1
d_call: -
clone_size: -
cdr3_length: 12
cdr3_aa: CASSLNTPRQYF
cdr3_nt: TGTGCCAGCAGCCTTAACACACCGAGGCAGTACTTC

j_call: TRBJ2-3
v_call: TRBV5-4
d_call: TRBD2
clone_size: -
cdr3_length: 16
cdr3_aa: CASSDRLAGVSDTQYF
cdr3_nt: TGTGCCAGCAGCGATCGACTAGCGGGAGTTTCAGATACGCAGTATTTT

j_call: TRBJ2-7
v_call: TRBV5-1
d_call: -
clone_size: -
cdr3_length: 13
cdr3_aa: CASSLGTIYEQYF
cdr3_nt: TGCGCCAGCAGCCTCGGGACCATTTACGAGCAGTACTTC

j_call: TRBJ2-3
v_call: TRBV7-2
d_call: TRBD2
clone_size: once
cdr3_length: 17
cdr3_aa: CASSSRLAGGPGDTQYF
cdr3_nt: TGTGCCAGCAGCTCCAGACTAGCGGGAGGGCCAGGTGATACGCAGTATTTT

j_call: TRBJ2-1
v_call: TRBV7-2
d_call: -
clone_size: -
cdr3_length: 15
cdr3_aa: CASSPAASSYNEQFF
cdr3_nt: TGTGCCAGCAGCCCGGCCGCTAGCTCGTACAATGAGCAGTTCTTC

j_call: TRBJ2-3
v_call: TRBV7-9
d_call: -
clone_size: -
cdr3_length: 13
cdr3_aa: CASSHAPGDTQYF
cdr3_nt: TGTGCCAGCAGCCATGCACCAGGAGATACGCAGTATTTT

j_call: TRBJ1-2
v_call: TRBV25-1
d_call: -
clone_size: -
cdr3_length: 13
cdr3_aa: CATSRGGGYGYTF
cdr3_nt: TGTGCCACCTCCCGCGGCGGAGGCTATGGCTACACCTTC

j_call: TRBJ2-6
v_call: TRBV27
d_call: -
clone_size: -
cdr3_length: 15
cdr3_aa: CASRIGSSGANVLTF
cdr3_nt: TGTGCCAGCAGAATAGGGAGCTCTGGGGCCAACGTCCTGACTTTC

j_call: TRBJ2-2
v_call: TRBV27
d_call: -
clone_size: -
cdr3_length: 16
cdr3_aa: CASSLRGSGNTGELFF
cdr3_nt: TGTGCCAGCAGTTTAAGGGGTTCCGGGAACACCGGGGAGCTGTTTTTT

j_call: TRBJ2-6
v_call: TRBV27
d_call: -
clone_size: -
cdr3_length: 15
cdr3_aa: CASRPTTSGANVLTF
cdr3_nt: TGTGCCAGCAGACCTACTACCTCTGGGGCCAACGTCCTGACTTTC

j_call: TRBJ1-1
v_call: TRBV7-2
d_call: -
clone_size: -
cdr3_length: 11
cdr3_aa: CASSQGIEAFF
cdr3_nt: TGTGCCAGCAGCCAGGGAATTGAAGCTTTCTTT

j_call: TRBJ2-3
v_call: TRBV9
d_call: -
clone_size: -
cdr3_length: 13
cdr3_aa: CASSVGGGDTQYF
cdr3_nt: TGTGCCAGCAGCGTCGGGGGAGGTGATACGCAGTATTTT

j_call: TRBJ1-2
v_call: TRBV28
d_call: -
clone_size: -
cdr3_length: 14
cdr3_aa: CASSLDRTIYGYTF
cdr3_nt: TGTGCCAGCAGTTTAGACAGGACGATCTATGGCTACACCTTC

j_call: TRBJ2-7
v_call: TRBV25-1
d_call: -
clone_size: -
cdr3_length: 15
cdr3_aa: CASSDTRPGPYEQYF
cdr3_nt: TGTGCCAGCAGTGATACCCGCCCGGGGCCCTACGAGCAGTACTTC

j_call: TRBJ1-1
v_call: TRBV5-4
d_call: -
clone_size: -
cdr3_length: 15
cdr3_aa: CASDGGGTMNTEAFF
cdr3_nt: TGTGCCAGCGACGGCGGGGGCACAATGAACACTGAAGCTTTCTTT

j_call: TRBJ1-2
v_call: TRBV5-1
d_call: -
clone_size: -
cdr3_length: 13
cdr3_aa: CASTLGGLYGYTF
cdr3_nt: TGCGCCAGCACTCTGGGGGGTCTCTATGGCTACACCTTC

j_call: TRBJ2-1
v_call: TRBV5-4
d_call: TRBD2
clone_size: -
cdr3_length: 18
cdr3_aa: CASSLEGRGAGKGNEQFF
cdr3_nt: TGTGCCAGCAGCTTGGAAGGGCGTGGAGCGGGAAAGGGAAATGAGCAGTTCTTC

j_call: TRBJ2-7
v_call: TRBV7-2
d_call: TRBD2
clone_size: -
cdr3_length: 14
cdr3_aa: CASSLPSGVYEQYF
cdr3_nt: TGTGCCAGCAGCTTACCTAGCGGGGTTTACGAGCAGTACTTC

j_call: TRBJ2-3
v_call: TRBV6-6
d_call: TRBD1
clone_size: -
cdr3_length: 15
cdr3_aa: CASRTGTGHTDTQYF
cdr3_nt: TGTGCCAGCAGAACCGGGACAGGGCATACAGATACGCAGTATTTT

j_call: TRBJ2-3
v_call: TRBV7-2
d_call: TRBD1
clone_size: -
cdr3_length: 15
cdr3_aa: CASSLLQGAQDTQYF
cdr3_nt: TGTGCCAGCAGCCTCCTACAGGGGGCGCAAGATACGCAGTATTTT

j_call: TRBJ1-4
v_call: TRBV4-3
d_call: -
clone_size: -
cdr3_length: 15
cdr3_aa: CASSQDLQSNEKLFF
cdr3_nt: TGCGCCAGCAGCCAAGATTTACAGTCTAATGAAAAACTGTTTTTT

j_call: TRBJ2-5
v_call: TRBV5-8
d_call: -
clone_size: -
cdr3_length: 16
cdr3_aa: CASNDGTPNYQETQYF
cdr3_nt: TGTGCCAGCAACGACGGGACACCTAATTACCAAGAGACCCAGTACTTC

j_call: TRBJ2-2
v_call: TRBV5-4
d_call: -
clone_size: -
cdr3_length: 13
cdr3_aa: CASSPGDTGELFF
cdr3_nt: TGTGCCAGCAGCCCCGGGGACACCGGGGAGCTGTTTTTT

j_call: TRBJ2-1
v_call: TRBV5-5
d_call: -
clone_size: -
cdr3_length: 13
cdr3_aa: CASSLMGAGEQFF
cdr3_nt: TGTGCCAGCAGCTTGATGGGAGCTGGTGAGCAGTTCTTC

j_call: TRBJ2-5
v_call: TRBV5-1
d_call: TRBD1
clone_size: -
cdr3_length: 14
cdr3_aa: CASSTRGPQETQYF
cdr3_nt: TGCGCCAGCAGCACCAGGGGGCCCCAAGAGACCCAGTACTTC

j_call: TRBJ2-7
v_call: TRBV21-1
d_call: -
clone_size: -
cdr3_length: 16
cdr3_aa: CASSTITIPDRYEQYF
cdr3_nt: TGTGCCAGCAGCACAATCACGATTCCCGACCGTTACGAGCAGTACTTC

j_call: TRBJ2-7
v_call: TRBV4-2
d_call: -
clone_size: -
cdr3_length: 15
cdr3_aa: CASSQDSGRSYEQYF
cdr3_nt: TGTGCCAGCAGCCAAGATTCCGGACGGTCCTACGAGCAGTACTTC

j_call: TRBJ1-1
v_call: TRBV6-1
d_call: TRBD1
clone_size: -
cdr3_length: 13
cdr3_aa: CASSDPNRGEAFF
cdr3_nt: TGTGCCAGCAGTGACCCCAACAGGGGTGAAGCTTTCTTT

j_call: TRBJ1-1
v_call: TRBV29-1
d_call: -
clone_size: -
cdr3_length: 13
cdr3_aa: CSVQGVMNTEAFF
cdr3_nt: TGCAGCGTTCAAGGGGTTATGAACACTGAAGCTTTCTTT

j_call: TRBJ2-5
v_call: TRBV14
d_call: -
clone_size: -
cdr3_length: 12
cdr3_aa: CASSPLGETQYF
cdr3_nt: TGTGCCAGCAGCCCTCTCGGGGAGACCCAGTACTTC

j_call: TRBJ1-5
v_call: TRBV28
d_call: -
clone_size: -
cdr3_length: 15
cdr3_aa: CASSLPGQGGQPQHF
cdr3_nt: TGTGCCAGCAGTTTACCAGGTCAGGGCGGGCAGCCCCAGCATTTT

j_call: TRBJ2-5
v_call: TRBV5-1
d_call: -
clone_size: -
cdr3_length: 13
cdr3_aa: CASSFGRGETQYF
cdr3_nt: TGCGCCAGCAGCTTTGGGCGGGGCGAGACCCAGTACTTC

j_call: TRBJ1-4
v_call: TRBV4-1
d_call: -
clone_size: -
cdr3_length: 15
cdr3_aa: CASSQPGRTNEKLFF
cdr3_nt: TGCGCCAGCAGCCAACCGGGACGGACGAATGAAAAACTGTTTTTT

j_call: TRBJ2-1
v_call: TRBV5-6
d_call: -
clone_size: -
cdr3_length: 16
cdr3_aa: CASSQYRARKYNEQFF
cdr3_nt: TGTGCCAGCAGCCAGTACAGGGCAAGGAAGTACAATGAGCAGTTCTTC

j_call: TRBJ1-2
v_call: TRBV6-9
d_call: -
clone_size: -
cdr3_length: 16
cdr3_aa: CASSYSGWEFNYGYTF
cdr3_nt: TGTGCCAGCAGTTACTCGGGTTGGGAGTTTAACTATGGCTACACCTTC

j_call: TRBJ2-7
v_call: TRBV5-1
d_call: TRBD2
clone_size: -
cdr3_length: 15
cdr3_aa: CASSSGLAGAREQYF
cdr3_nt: TGCGCCAGCAGCTCGGGACTAGCGGGAGCTCGGGAGCAGTACTTC

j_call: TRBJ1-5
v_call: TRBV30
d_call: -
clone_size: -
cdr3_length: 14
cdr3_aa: CAWSVGGPTQPQHF
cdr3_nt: TGTGCCTGGAGTGTAGGAGGGCCGACGCAGCCCCAGCATTTT

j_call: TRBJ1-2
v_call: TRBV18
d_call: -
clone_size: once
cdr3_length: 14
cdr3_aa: CASSPGEGPYGYTF
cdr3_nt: TGTGCCAGCTCACCGGGTGAAGGACCCTATGGCTACACCTTC

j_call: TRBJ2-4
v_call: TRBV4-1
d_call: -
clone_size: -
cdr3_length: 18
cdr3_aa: CASSQVLPSPLAKNIQYF
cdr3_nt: TGCGCCAGCAGCCAAGTACTGCCTAGCCCCCTAGCCAAAAACATTCAGTACTTC

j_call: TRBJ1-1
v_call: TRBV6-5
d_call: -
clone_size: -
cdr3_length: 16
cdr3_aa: CASSYAPGQEVTEAFF
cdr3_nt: TGTGCCAGCAGTTACGCGCCGGGACAAGAGGTAACTGAAGCTTTCTTT

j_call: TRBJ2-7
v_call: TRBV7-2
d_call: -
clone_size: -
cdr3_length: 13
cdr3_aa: CASSLQQGPEQYF
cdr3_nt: TGTGCCAGCAGCCTCCAACAGGGCCCCGAGCAGTACTTC

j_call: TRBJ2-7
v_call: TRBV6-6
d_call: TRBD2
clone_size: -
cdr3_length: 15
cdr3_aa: CASSNTGTSSREQYF
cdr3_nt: TGTGCCAGCAGTAATACCGGGACTAGCTCTCGGGAGCAGTACTTC

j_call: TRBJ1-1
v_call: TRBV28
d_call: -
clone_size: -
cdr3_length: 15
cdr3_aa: CASSRPRGAGTEAFF
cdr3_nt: TGTGCCAGCAGTCGACCCCGGGGGGCTGGCACTGAAGCTTTCTTT

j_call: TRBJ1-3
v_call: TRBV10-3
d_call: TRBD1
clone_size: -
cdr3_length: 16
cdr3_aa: CARGAGQGSSGNTIYF
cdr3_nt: TGTGCCCGGGGAGCCGGACAGGGTAGCTCTGGAAACACCATATATTTT

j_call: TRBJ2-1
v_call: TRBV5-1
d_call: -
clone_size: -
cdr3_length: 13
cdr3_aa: CASSLELGVEQFF
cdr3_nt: TGCGCCAGCAGCTTGGAGTTGGGAGTTGAGCAGTTCTTC

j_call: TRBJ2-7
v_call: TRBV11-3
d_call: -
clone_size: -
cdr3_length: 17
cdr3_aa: CASSQGWSGSTLSQQYF
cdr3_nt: TGTGCCAGCAGCCAAGGATGGTCGGGGTCTACTCTTTCGCAGCAGTACTTC

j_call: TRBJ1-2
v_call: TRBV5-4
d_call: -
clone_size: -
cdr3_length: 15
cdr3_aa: CASSHDKGGDYGYTF
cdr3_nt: TGTGCCAGCAGCCACGACAAGGGCGGTGACTATGGCTACACCTTC

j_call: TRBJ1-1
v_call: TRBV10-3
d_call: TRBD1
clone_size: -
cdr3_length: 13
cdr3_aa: CAITRQGWTEAFF
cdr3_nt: TGTGCCATCACCCGACAGGGATGGACTGAAGCTTTCTTT

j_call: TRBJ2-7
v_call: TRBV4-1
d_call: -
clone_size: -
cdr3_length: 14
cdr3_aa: CASSHSGSPYEQYF
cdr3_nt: TGCGCCAGCAGCCACTCCGGGTCCCCCTACGAGCAGTACTTC

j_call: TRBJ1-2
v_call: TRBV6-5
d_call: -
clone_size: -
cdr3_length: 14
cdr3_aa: CASSYSKGVYGYTF
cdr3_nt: TGTGCCAGCAGTTACTCGAAGGGGGTGTACGGCTACACCTTC

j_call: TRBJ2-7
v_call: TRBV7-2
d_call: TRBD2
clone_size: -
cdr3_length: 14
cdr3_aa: CASSLLGLAGEQYF
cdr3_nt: TGTGCCAGCAGCTTATTGGGACTAGCCGGCGAGCAGTACTTC

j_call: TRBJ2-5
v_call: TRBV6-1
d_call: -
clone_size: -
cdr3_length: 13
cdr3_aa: CASSARGEETQYF
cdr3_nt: TGTGCCAGCAGTGCCCGGGGAGAAGAGACCCAGTACTTC

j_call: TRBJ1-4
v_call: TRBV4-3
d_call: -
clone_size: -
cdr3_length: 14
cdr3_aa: CASSQGSLGEKLFF
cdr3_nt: TGCGCCAGCAGCCAAGGCTCGTTAGGCGAAAAACTGTTTTTT